The 32 T cell receptor beta chains listed next were all sequenced from one sample in a study of T cell repertoires in cytomegalovirus infection. TCRdb reprocessed the reads via MiXCR and lists one record per CDR3 protein. This table holds hundreds of thousands of distinct CDR3 sequences, approximately 33% found once. Sequenced: PBMCs. All receptors derive from a human donor in good health (CMV status not recorded). Some clones in this sample may be carry-over from other donors' samples.

The chain is built from TRBV19 and TRBJ2-1; 7 positions agree with TRBD1. V was clipped by 7 bases and J by 4 bases; unmatched bases: 4. CDR1 is LNHDA, CDR2 SQIVND, per germline (reference sequence). The CDR3 is made up of 13 amino acids. CDR3 residues: CASTPGQYNEQFF. The CDR3 nucleotides read TGTGCCAGTACCCCGGGACAGTACAATGAGCAGTTCTTC.

This rearrangement joins TRBV19 to TRBJ1-5, with 7 bases that match TRBD1. Germline loops: CDR1 LNHDA, CDR2 SQIVND (reference sequence). V lost 3 bases and J lost 1; bases outside the gene matches: 3. The CDR3 covers 15 residues. CDR3: CASSMLGQSNQPQHF. In DNA form, the CDR3 reads TGTGCCAGTAGTATGCTGGGACAGAGCAATCAGCCCCAGCATTTT.

There are many counts of this clonotype. The genes are TRBV10-3 and TRBJ2-3; tentative D call: TRBD2 (5 bases). Germline lookup yields CDR1 ENHRY and CDR2 SYGVKD. This CDR3 is built from 12 residues. The ends were cut back, 7 bases at V and 1 base at J, with 6 bases in the middle. CDR3 amino acids: CAIKRGTDTQYF. The CDR3 nucleotides read TGTGCCATCAAGAGGGGCACAGATACGCAGTATTTT.

This clonotype showed up just a few times. This rearrangement joins TRBV14 to TRBJ2-1; D is uncertain. Germline CDR1 SGHDN, CDR2 FVKESK. Between the trimmed V and J ends, which lost 0 bases and 6 bases, there was a span of 9 bases. The CDR3 consists of 14 residues. CDR3 nucleotides: TGTGCCAGCAGCCAAGAATGGGTTTCCAATGAGCAGTTCTTC. Residues: CASSQEWVSNEQFF.

This sequence joins TRBV19 and TRBJ1-1; 8 nucleotides match TRBD1. After removal of 7 bases from V and 4 bases from J, the junction contained 17 bases not matched to a gene. This CDR3 is built from 17 residues. From germline, CDR1 is LNHDA and CDR2 SQIVND (reference sequence). Here the CDR3 DNA reads TGTGCCAGTACCCCTTTGGTACCAACAGGGGGGAGCACTGAAGCTTTCTTT. It codes for CASTPLVPTGGSTEAFF.

This clonotype was detected a few times. The CDR3 is CASSLVSGEQFF. CDR3 coding DNA: TGTGCCAGCAGCTTAGTATCGGGTGAGCAGTTCTTC. The J gene is TRBJ2-1, the V gene TRBV7-6; no firm D call. The CDR3 is 12 amino acids. CDR1 and CDR2 from the germline V gene are SGHVS and FNYEAQ. V lost 1 base to trimming and J lost 9 bases, with 7 bases between them.

The chain is built from TRBV19 and TRBJ2-7; 7 bases align to TRBD2. Germline V lookup: CDR1 LNHDA, CDR2 SQIVND (reference sequence). The CDR3 has 15 amino acids. J was trimmed by 0 bases and V by 5 bases; bases with no gene match: 7. CDR3 residues: CASSDTSESSYEQYF. CDR3 DNA: TGTGCCAGTAGTGATACTAGCGAAAGCTCCTACGAGCAGTACTTC.

This clonotype was seen more than once but under ten times. V is TRBV6-1 and J is TRBJ1-6, with 9 bases lining up with TRBD1. The CDR3 runs to 17 residues. The ends lost 6 bases at V and 3 bases at J; junction bases unmatched: 9. Germline V lookup: CDR1 MNHNS, CDR2 SASEGT. CDR3 amino acids: CASSQGGQGNYNSPLHF. The CDR3 coding sequence is TGTGCCAGCAGCCAAGGGGGACAGGGAAACTATAATTCACCCCTCCACTTT.

This clonotype has only a few counts. The chain has TRBV2 and TRBJ2-1; D is possibly TRBD2 (5 bases). This CDR3 contains 11 residues. Trimming removed 4 bases from V and 10 bases from J, with 8 bases in between. The germline V gene has CDR1 SNHLY and CDR2 FYNNEI. CDR3 nucleotides: TGTGCCAGCAGTGCGGGCGGGGAGCAGTTCTTC. It encodes CASSAGGEQFF.

This clonotype has at least ten counts. The chain recombines TRBV7-9 with TRBJ1-2; tentatively, D is TRBD1 (5 bases). The germline V and J ends were trimmed by 2 bases and 4 bases, with 11 bases remaining between them. The CDR3 is made up of 14 amino acids. CDR1 is SEHNR and CDR2 is FQNEAQ in the germline V gene (reference sequence). CDR3 coding DNA: TGTGCCAGCAGCTTAAACGCGGGGACCTATGGCTACACCTTC. The encoded protein is CASSLNAGTYGYTF.

This clonotype was seen a few times. The CDR3 DNA sequence: TGTGCCACCAGTGATAACCGGGACAGGGGGCCCGGCTACACCTTC. The encoded protein is CATSDNRDRGPGYTF. V is TRBV24-1 and J is TRBJ1-2; 12 bases line up with TRBD1. V was clipped by 3 bases and J by 8 bases; unmatched bases: 6. CDR3 length: 15 residues. Germline values: CDR1 KGHDR, CDR2 SFDVKD.

The chain employs TRBV4-1 and TRBJ1-5; D gene ambiguous. This CDR3 region has 13 residues. Per the germline V gene, CDR1 is MGHRA and CDR2 is YSYEKL. V shed 2 bases and J shed 7 bases, with 9 bases lying between them. CDR3 region: CASSQLSGQPQHF. The CDR3 DNA reads as TGCGCCAGCAGCCAACTATCCGGGCAGCCCCAGCATTTT.

As for this clonotype: The CDR3 end shows no conserved phenylalanine or tryptophan, and so a read error is likely. The rearrangement uses TRBV6-2 or TRBV6-3 and TRBJ2-7; D is unclear. This CDR3 comprises 12 residues. Trimming removed 2 bases at V and 2 bases at J, with 4 bases between. Germline V CDR1 and CDR2: MNHEY, SVGEGT. The DNA for the CDR3 is TGTGCCAGCAGTTACGGGACCTACGAGCAGTACGGC. Translating gives CASSYGTYEQYG.

Only a few counts were recorded for this clonotype. A much larger clone differs by one base, so this may be a read error. V and J are TRBV7-2 and TRBJ1-1; TRBD1 might be the D (5 bases). CDR3 length: 16 residues. Germline CDR1 is SGHTA and CDR2 is FQGNSA. DNA of the CDR3: TGTGCCAGCAGCTCGGGACCCTCATTGACTTACACTGAAGCTTTATTT. Protein sequence: CASSSGPSLTYTEALF.

The chain carries TRBV7-2 and TRBJ2-3; 9 nucleotides line up with TRBD2. The CDR3 is 17 amino acids. Germline V gives CDR1 SGHTA, CDR2 FQGNSA. The V segment lost 1 base and the J segment 4 bases; nucleotides outside the gene matches: 9. The DNA for the CDR3 is TGTGCCAGCAGCTTAGATGGAGGCGGGGGGGCTCCAGATACGCAGTATTTT. This translates into CASSLDGGGGAPDTQYF.

On this clonotype itself: An end of the junction differs from the germline gene, which may be a read error. The CDR3 protein is CASSTRGHDQFF. The CDR3 coding sequence is TGTGCAAGCAGCACCCGAGGGCATGATCAGTTCTTC. The chain employs TRBV7-6 and TRBJ2-1, with D possibly being TRBD2 (5 bases). Germline V gene lookup returns CDR1 SGHVS and CDR2 FNYEAQ. CDR3 size: 12 residues.

This clonotype has only a few counts. This chain connects TRBV19 to TRBJ1-2; 7 nucleotides match TRBD1. Per germline, CDR1 LNHDA and CDR2 SQIVND (reference sequence). Losses at the gene ends were 0 bases for V and 5 bases for J; bases not matched to a gene: 6. The CDR3 sequence is 15 residues long. The CDR3 coding sequence is TGTGCCAGTAGTATAGATCGACAGGGCCGGTATGGCTACACCTTC. This gives the protein CASSIDRQGRYGYTF.

A few counts support this clonotype. This chain joins TRBV7-2 and TRBJ2-7; possibly TRBD1 for D (6 bases). Germline V gene lookup returns CDR1 SGHTA and CDR2 FQGNSA. The length of the CDR3 is 15 residues. The V gene lost 1 base and the J gene lost 1 base, with 11 bases spanning the gap. CDR3 amino acids: CASSLGTGLSYEQYF. CDR3 sequence (DNA): TGTGCCAGCAGCTTAGGAACAGGGTTATCCTACGAGCAGTACTTC. Supplemented by reference TRBV7-2 and TRBJ2-7, the full variable domain reads GAGVSQSPSNKVTEKGKDVELRCDPISGHTALYWYRQSLGQGLEFLIYFQGNSAPDKSGLPSDRFSAERTGGSVSTLTIQRTQQEDSAVYLCASSLGTGLSYEQYFGPGTRLTVT.

The chain couples TRBV18 to TRBJ2-1; perhaps D is TRBD1 or TRBD2 (5 bases each). Trimming pared 6 bases from V and 6 bases from J, leaving 15 bases between. CDR3 length: 14 residues. Germline assignment: CDR1 KGHSH and CDR2 LQKENI. Here the CDR3 reads CASSLGTGSNEQFF. Here the CDR3 DNA reads TGTGCCAGCTCGCTCGGGACGGGCAGCAATGAGCAGTTCTTC.

The chain uses TRBV11-1 and TRBJ2-1, with a possible D match to TRBD2 (5 bases). Germline-derived CDR1 and CDR2 are SGHAT and FQDESV (reference sequence). The length of the CDR3 is 15 residues. Trimming pared 5 bases from V and 1 base from J, leaving 12 bases between. The CDR3 DNA follows: TGTGCCAGCAGCCCCGAGGGTGGGTCCTACAATGAGCAGTTCTTC. Its protein is CASSPEGGSYNEQFF.

CDR3 residues: CASSQDTQLAGGYNEQFF. The CDR3 DNA sequence: TGTGCCAGCAGCCAAGATACCCAACTAGCGGGGGGTTACAATGAGCAGTTCTTC. The rearrangement links TRBV14 to TRBJ2-1, with 12 bases lining up with TRBD2. V dropped 0 bases and J dropped 4; count of bases not matched to a gene: 7. Germline assignment: CDR1 SGHDN and CDR2 FVKESK. This CDR3 is 18 amino acids long.

This clonotype has at least ten counts. The J gene is TRBJ1-2, the V gene TRBV24-1, with 8 bases matching TRBD1. The CDR3 sequence is 15 residues long. Germline values: CDR1 KGHDR, CDR2 SFDVKD. V was pared by 7 bases and J by 7 bases, with 13 bases of the junction left unmatched. CDR3 DNA sequence: TGTGCCACCAGCCCAGGACAGGGAAAAGGTTTTGGCTACACCTTC. Translation: CATSPGQGKGFGYTF.

The rearrangement joins TRBV12-3 or TRBV12-4 to TRBJ2-3; D may be TRBD2 (6 bases). Trimming took off 7 bases at V and 5 bases at J, with 25 bases between the two ends. The CDR3 sequence is 17 residues long. The CDR3 bases are TGTGCCAGCATCCGAGTGGGTAGCGGTGGGGCCCAAGATACGCAGTATTTT. Translation: CASIRVGSGGAQDTQYF.

V usage is TRBV6-6 and J usage is TRBJ1-5; D is ambiguous. V was trimmed by 2 bases and J by 2 bases, leaving 7 bases between them. The CDR3 length is 14 residues. CDR1 and CDR2 from the germline V gene are MNHNY and SVGAGI (reference sequence). CDR3 region: CASSYRIGNQPQHF. CDR3 nucleotides: TGTGCCAGCAGTTACAGGATTGGCAATCAGCCCCAGCATTTT.

This chain links TRBV20-1 with TRBJ1-5; 9 positions match TRBD1. Germline-derived CDR1 and CDR2 are DFQATT and SNEGSKA (reference sequence). Germline trimming cut 8 bases from V and 1 base from J; bases unmatched to any gene: 6. The CDR3 is 14 residues long. CDR3 loop: CSSRDRESNQPQHF. In DNA, the CDR3 is TGCAGTTCAAGGGACAGGGAGAGCAATCAGCCCCAGCATTTT.

The chain joins TRBV14 to TRBJ1-3, with 9 bases identical to TRBD1. Germline V gene sequence: CDR1 SGHDN, CDR2 FVKESK. The CDR3 has 15 amino acids. The ends lost 4 bases at V and 0 bases at J; junction bases unmatched: 1. CDR3 nucleotide sequence: TGTGCCAGCAGCCGACAGGGGGTCTCTGGAAACACCATATATTTT. Translation: CASSRQGVSGNTIYF.

The chain has TRBV12-3 or TRBV12-4 and TRBJ1-6; 7 bases match TRBD1. The CDR3 runs 15 residues. V dropped 5 bases and J dropped 10; count of bases not matched to a gene: 11. CDR3: CASSTKTGPHSPLHF. CDR3 nucleotides: TGTGCCAGCAGTACCAAGACAGGGCCTCACTCACCCCTCCACTTT.

This clonotype has a handful of counts. The chain recombines TRBV28 with TRBJ1-1; D uncertain. This CDR3 has 15 residues. Germline V gives CDR1 MDHEN, CDR2 SYDVKM. The V gene lost 6 bases and the J gene lost 4 bases, with 18 bases spanning the gap. The CDR3 is CASRPTRATSTEAFF. CDR3 sequence (DNA): TGTGCCAGCAGACCAACTCGAGCCACTAGCACTGAAGCTTTCTTT.

At least ten counts were recorded for this clonotype. The chain employs TRBV2 and TRBJ1-1; 12 bases line up with TRBD1. J gave up 3 bases and V 3 bases, and 8 bases lay outside the gene matches. Germline assignment: CDR1 SNHLY and CDR2 FYNNEI. The CDR3 sequence is 17 residues long. The CDR3 sequence: CASSDHRDRGHDTEAFF. DNA of the CDR3: TGTGCCAGCAGTGACCACCGGGACAGGGGGCATGACACTGAAGCTTTCTTT.

With regard to this clonotype: A read error may be the cause here, since a much bigger clone is one base away. This chain uses TRBV28 with TRBJ2-5, with no clear D. V was pared by 7 bases and J by 3 bases, with 21 bases between. Germline assignment: CDR1 MDHEN and CDR2 SYDVKM. This CDR3 comprises 16 residues. The CDR3 spells CASNPNVRVAKETQYF. In nucleotides, the CDR3 is TGTGCCAGCAACCCAAACGTTCGGGTTGCAAAAGAGACCCAGTACTTC.

V and J are TRBV15 and TRBJ1-6; 8 bases match TRBD1. The trim removed 3 bases at V and 5 bases at J, leaving 9 bases unmatched. CDR3 length equals 17 residues. Germline CDR1 is LNHNV and CDR2 is YYDKDF (reference sequence). The chain's CDR3 is CATSSGQGARNNSPLHF. The CDR3 region has the DNA TGTGCCACCAGCAGCGGGCAGGGGGCGCGTAATAATTCACCCCTCCACTTT.

On this clonotype itself: No conserved phenylalanine or tryptophan is present at the end of the CDR3, so a read error is the likely explanation. The rearrangement links TRBV7-2 to TRBJ2-5; 8 nucleotides match TRBD2. V was pared by 6 bases and J by 6 bases, with 9 bases of the junction left unmatched. CDR3 length equals 14 residues. Germline-derived CDR1 and CDR2 are SGHTA and FQGNSA. The CDR3 nucleotides are TGTGCCAGCAGTCAGGCGGGGGGAGTTCAGACCCAGTACTTA. It translates to CASSQAGGVQTQYL.